This TCR beta chain was identified in a study of OX40 agonist ivuxolimab in advanced cancers. Study overall: Ivuxolimab was administered intravenously to patients at 0.01 to 10 mg/kg every 2 weeks. Two patients with cutaneous melanoma and one with hepatocellular carcinoma, three in total, showed partial responses.

The CDR3 is 14 residues long. Looked up from germline, CDR1 is SGHVS and CDR2 is FQNEAQ. V gave up 1 base and J gave up 1 base, with 7 bases separating them. Profiling relied on immunoSEQ multiplex PCR, and the TCRdb table lists in-frame clones only, not all of them. The table has roughly 60,000 clones, roughly four fifths seen once. Of note for this clone: Its antigen is currently unknown.

Study-wide points: The average count of expanded clones was higher among CD8+ T cells than among CD4+.

The sequence derives from an adult with an advanced solid tumor such as melanoma, head and neck, liver or kidney cancer. The sample was CD4+ or CD8+ T cells sorted from blood, taken in a trial of the OX40 agonist ivuxolimab. The chain joins TRBV7-8 to TRBJ1-1; no clear D gene. CDR3 nucleotides: TGTGCCAGCAGCTTAGTGGCAGGGAACACTGAAGCTTTCTTT. Protein: CASSLVAGNTEAFF.